The 23 T cell receptor beta chains listed next were all sequenced from one sample in a study of shared clonotypes between healthy human individuals (dated by TCRdb to 2020 to 2021). The method was the immunoSEQ multiplex PCR assay. TCRdb holds this immuneACCESS table with in-frame rearrangements only. Some clones are missing; in checked studies, unresolved V genes explain under half, and the rest has no known cause. The sample has 2 million to 2.5 million clones on record, 95% of them singletons. The top ten constitute 0.13% of the sample. Source material: naive CD4+ T cells sorted from blood. In the paper's terms, the cell subset or site label means: CD45RA+ positively selected. These receptors originate from a man between 18 and 29 years old in good health.

The chain is built from TRBV5-8 and TRBJ2-7, with 10 bases aligning to TRBD1. J lost 7 bases, V lost 5 bases, and 6 bases had no gene match. Germline V gene lookup returns CDR1 SGHTS and CDR2 YDEGEE. This CDR3 is built from 13 residues. DNA of the CDR3: TGTGCCAGCAGACAGACAGGGGGCAAAGAGCAGTACTTC. It translates to CASRQTGGKEQYF.

The chain joins TRBV7-2 to TRBJ1-2, with a possible D match to TRBD1 (5 bases). The CDR3 runs 13 residues. Germline assignment: CDR1 SGHTA and CDR2 FQGNSA. Trimming removed 6 bases at V and 4 bases at J, with 12 bases between. CDR3 residues: CASSRGGIYGYTF. The CDR3 DNA follows: TGTGCCAGCAGTAGGGGAGGGATCTATGGCTACACCTTC.

The chain links TRBV7-2 to TRBJ2-3, with a tentative D call TRBD2 (5 bases). This CDR3 region has 15 residues. Between the trimmed V and J ends, which lost 1 base and 2 bases, there was a span of 10 bases. Germline V gene sequence: CDR1 SGHTA, CDR2 FQGNSA. The CDR3 sequence: CASSLEYGVTDTQYF. The CDR3 DNA follows: TGTGCCAGCAGCTTAGAGTACGGGGTCACAGATACGCAGTATTTT.

V usage is TRBV30 and J usage is TRBJ2-5; 7 bases are a match to TRBD1. The CDR3 is 13 residues long. Germline V CDR1 and CDR2: GTSNPN, SVGIG (reference sequence). V lost 4 bases and J lost 5; bases outside the gene matches: 7. CDR3 sequence reads: CAWTWTGGETQYF. The CDR3 nucleotides are TGTGCCTGGACTTGGACAGGTGGGGAGACCCAGTACTTC.

The genes are TRBV5-1 and TRBJ2-3; D may be TRBD2 (6 bases). V lost 5 bases, J lost 4 bases, and 20 bases lay in between. CDR3 length: 16 amino acids. CDR1 and CDR2 (germline): SGHRS, YFSETQ. The CDR3 region is CASRNGAGSGADTQYF. The CDR3 DNA reads as TGCGCCAGCAGGAACGGGGCGGGGTCCGGAGCAGATACGCAGTATTTT.

V and J are TRBV6-5 and TRBJ1-3, with no clear D. V lost 0 bases and J lost 0, with 9 bases in between. Germline loops: CDR1 MNHEY, CDR2 SVGAGI. CDR3 length: 16 residues. The CDR3 loop is CASSYSTRHSGNTIYF. CDR3 bases: TGTGCCAGCAGTTACTCGACTCGGCACTCTGGAAACACCATATATTTT.

This chain joins TRBV5-8 and TRBJ1-5, with D hard to call. This CDR3 has 14 amino acids. Germline loops: CDR1 SGHTS, CDR2 YDEGEE. Trimming cost V 4 bases and J 2 bases, with 10 bases left between them. For the CDR3, the DNA is TGTGCCAGCAGCCGGGATTGGGGCAATCAGCCCCAGCATTTT. This sequence encodes CASSRDWGNQPQHF.

The chain is built from TRBV6-6 and TRBJ2-6; 7 nucleotides align to TRBD1. The V gene's germline CDR1 is MNHNY and CDR2 SVGAGI (reference sequence). After removal of 6 bases from V and 4 bases from J, the junction contained 6 bases not matched to a gene. The CDR3 runs 15 residues. In nucleotides, the CDR3 is TGTGCCAGCAGCATGACAGGGACCGGGGCCAACGTCCTGACTTTC. Its protein product is CASSMTGTGANVLTF.

This chain joins TRBV7-2 and TRBJ1-4; 7 bases agree with TRBD1. Looked up from germline, CDR1 is SGHTA and CDR2 is FQGNSA. This CDR3 spans 16 amino acids. V shed 1 base, J shed 3 bases, and the junction held 5 bases outside the gene matches. The chain's CDR3 is CASSLVLGTANEKLFF. CDR3 nucleotides: TGTGCCAGCAGCTTAGTTCTGGGGACAGCTAATGAAAAACTGTTTTTT.

This chain links TRBV5-1 with TRBJ2-1, with unresolved D. V shed 0 bases and J shed 9 bases, with 13 bases lying between them. From germline, CDR1 is SGHRS and CDR2 YFSETQ. This CDR3 is built from 14 residues. The CDR3 DNA follows: TGCGCCAGCAGCTTGGATGGCAGGCGTACTGAGCAGTTCTTC. Translation gives CASSLDGRRTEQFF.

This rearrangement joins TRBV28 to TRBJ2-7; no clear D gene. Germline V CDR1 and CDR2: MDHEN, SYDVKM. V shed 5 bases and J shed 2 bases, with 10 bases lying between them. CDR3 length equals 13 residues. The CDR3 bases are TGTGCCAGCAGTCTAGGGAATACCTACGAGCAGTACTTC. Translating gives CASSLGNTYEQYF.

The V gene is TRBV6-6, the J gene TRBJ1-1; D might be TRBD1 (6 bases). The V end lost 7 bases, the J end lost 1 base, and 10 bases lay between the germline ends. This CDR3 comprises 13 residues. Germline V gene sequence: CDR1 MNHNY, CDR2 SVGAGI (reference sequence). CDR3 protein: CASKETGNTEAFF. CDR3 nucleotides: TGTGCCAGCAAAGAGACAGGGAACACTGAAGCTTTCTTT.

This clone was recorded once. The chain recombines TRBV6-4 with TRBJ1-5, with a tentative D call TRBD1 (5 bases). The CDR3 runs 15 residues. V was pared by 6 bases and J by 0 bases, with 12 bases between. Germline V gene data show CDR1 as MRHNA and CDR2 as SNTAGT. The CDR3 is CASRGGRDSNQPQHF. Written as DNA, the CDR3 is TGTGCCAGCAGGGGGGGGAGGGATAGCAATCAGCCCCAGCATTTT.

The genes are TRBV7-2 and TRBJ2-7, with TRBD2 matching over 9 bases. This CDR3 spans 16 amino acids. With 6 bases clipped from V and 0 bases from J, the junction kept 9 bases outside the gene matches. Germline CDR1 is SGHTA and CDR2 is FQGNSA. This CDR3 reads CASRYVAGASSYEQYF. CDR3 nucleotide sequence: TGTGCCAGCAGATACGTAGCGGGAGCCAGCTCCTACGAGCAGTACTTC.

V and J are TRBV6-1 and TRBJ2-7; maybe TRBD1 (6 bases). This CDR3 spans 13 amino acids. V was cut by 2 bases and J by 2 bases, with 7 bases left in between. Germline V gene data show CDR1 as MNHNS and CDR2 as SASEGT. The CDR3 DNA sequence: TGTGCCAGCAGTGAAACAGGGCCCTACGAGCAGTACTTC. This codes for CASSETGPYEQYF.

The V gene is TRBV6-1, the J gene TRBJ1-5, with a tentative D call TRBD1 (5 bases). Between the trimmed V and J ends, which lost 1 base and 14 bases, there was a span of 21 bases. Germline V lookup: CDR1 MNHNS, CDR2 SASEGT. CDR3 length equals 15 residues. CDR3 in DNA: TGTGCCAGCAGTGAAGATGTCAGCTTGGGGGGTAGGGAGCATTTT. It yields the protein CASSEDVSLGGREHF.

The chain employs TRBV5-1 and TRBJ2-7; TRBD1 matches at 7 bases. With V trimmed by 3 bases and J by 2 bases, 8 bases remained unmatched. This CDR3 spans 15 amino acids. CDR1 is SGHRS and CDR2 is YFSETQ in the germline V gene. As DNA, the CDR3 is TGCGCCAGCAGCTCCGAACCCCAGGGGGCCTACGAGCAGTACTTC. It specifies CASSSEPQGAYEQYF.

The chain links TRBV19 to TRBJ2-5; 12 bases are shared with TRBD1. Germline CDR1 LNHDA, CDR2 SQIVND (reference sequence). J gave up 1 base and V 6 bases, and 3 bases lay outside the gene matches. The CDR3 loop spans 15 amino acids. CDR3 sequence reads: CASSWDRGPQETQYF. Here the CDR3 DNA reads TGTGCCAGTAGCTGGGACAGGGGGCCCCAAGAGACCCAGTACTTC.

Concerning this clone itself: In the same sample, other DNA sequences code for this CDR3. The chain carries TRBV2 and TRBJ2-3; D unclear. Germline CDR1 is SNHLY and CDR2 is FYNNEI. The CDR3 consists of 11 residues. V shed 6 bases and J shed 6 bases, with 7 bases lying between them. CDR3 bases: TGTGCCAGCAGACTCGCCGATACGCAGTATTTT. It yields the protein CASRLADTQYF.

The chain is built from TRBV7-3 and TRBJ2-5, with D perhaps matching TRBD1 (6 bases). The CDR3 contains 14 residues. V lost 2 bases, J lost 5 bases, and 12 bases lay in between. Germline CDR1 reads SGHTA; CDR2 reads FQGTGA. DNA of the CDR3: TGTGCCAGCAGCTTAGGACAGCAAGCGGAGACCCAGTACTTC. Its translation: CASSLGQQAETQYF.

This sequence joins TRBV4-3 and TRBJ2-7, with TRBD2 matching over 11 bases. This CDR3 contains 16 residues. The germline V gene encodes CDR1 LGHNA and CDR2 YSLEER. J lost 7 bases, V lost 0 bases, and 8 bases had no gene match. CDR3 sequence: CASSQEVVAGGKEQYF. The DNA for the CDR3 is TGCGCCAGCAGCCAAGAAGTAGTAGCGGGAGGGAAGGAGCAGTACTTC.

CDR3 bases: TGTGCCAGCAGCCGACAGGGTGACTACGAGCAGTACTTC. Translated: CASSRQGDYEQYF. The gene calls are TRBV11-2 and TRBJ2-7; 7 nucleotides agree with TRBD1. Germline lookup yields CDR1 SGHAT and CDR2 FQNNGV. The CDR3 has 13 amino acids. Trimming cost V 5 bases and J 3 bases; bases outside gene matches: 4.

V gene TRBV5-1 combines with J gene TRBJ2-7; 7 bases are shared with TRBD1. The trim removed 4 bases at V and 12 bases at J, leaving 7 bases unmatched. The CDR3 is 11 amino acids. CDR1 is SGHRS and CDR2 is YFSETQ in the germline V gene. The CDR3 sequence: CASSDTGVLYF. The CDR3 nucleotides read TGCGCCAGCAGCGACACAGGGGTACTGTACTTC.